The clone carrying this T cell receptor (beta chain) has only a few counts. Its matching antigen is unknown. The memory fraction was CD4+CD45RO+CD25- cells. Study-level results: The TCR gene usage of tumor memory CD4+ T cells clustered together with blood and lymph node memory CD4+ cells and with lymph node naive CD4+ cells.

Full-length variable regions came from constant-region reverse primers plus semi-nested Nested Universal Primer A PCR. From the 5' RACE reads, TCRdb called clonotypes with MiXCR, one entry per CDR3 protein. The repertoire holds tens of thousands of distinct CDR3 sequences, with roughly 30% as singletons. CDR3 length equals 13 residues. V lost 6 bases and J 5 bases, leaving 11 bases between the germline ends. The germline V gene has CDR1 MNHEY and CDR2 SVGAGI. Sequencing was carried out using tumor-infiltrating memory CD4+ T cells sorted from the breast tumor. The subset is: memory CD4+ T cells, CD4+CD45RO+CD25-. The genes are TRBV6-5 and TRBJ1-5, with a possible D match to TRBD1 (5 bases). The receptor was derived from a female donor with breast cancer. The CDR3 loop is CASSAGRDQPQHF. The CDR3 DNA sequence: TGTGCCAGCAGCGCAGGGAGAGATCAGCCCCAGCATTTT.